Below are 5 T cell receptor beta chains sequenced from a single sample in a study of cytomegalovirus exposure and HLA in healthy donors. The PCR contained 60 Vbeta and 13 Jbeta primers. Produced via immunoSEQ multiplex PCR; TCRdb's table is partial and in-frame only. Altogether 160,000 or so clones are present, approximately 84% being singletons, with the ten largest covering 6.5% to 9%. Specimen: PBMCs. Receptor source: a woman between 40 and 50 years old in good health and CMV-seropositive.

This chain connects TRBV6-1 to TRBJ1-5, with 7 positions matching TRBD1. Germline CDR1 is MNHNS and CDR2 is SASEGT. Germline trimming cut 1 base from V and 3 bases from J; bases unmatched to any gene: 9. CDR3 length equals 17 residues. The CDR3: CASSEVQGTVNNQPQHF. The CDR3 DNA follows: TGTGCCAGCAGTGAAGTCCAGGGGACAGTAAACAATCAGCCCCAGCATTTT.

The chain uses TRBV2 and TRBJ1-4; TRBD1 aligns across 8 bases. Germline lookup yields CDR1 SNHLY and CDR2 FYNNEI. The CDR3 is 15 residues long. The ends lost 4 bases at V and 0 bases at J; junction bases unmatched: 1. CDR3 in amino acids: CASSGDRTTNEKLFF. CDR3 coding DNA: TGTGCCAGCAGTGGGGACAGGACAACTAATGAAAAACTGTTTTTT.

The chain uses TRBV10-3 and TRBJ2-1; 10 nucleotides agree with TRBD1. The V gene's germline CDR1 is ENHRY and CDR2 SYGVKD. V was pared by 2 bases and J by 9 bases, with 10 bases of the junction left unmatched. The length of the CDR3 is 16 residues. CDR3 DNA sequence: TGTGCCATCAGTGAGCCCGGGACAGGGGATCCTAGTGAGCAGTTCTTC. This encodes CAISEPGTGDPSEQFF.

The chain uses TRBV4-1 and TRBJ1-1, with D perhaps matching TRBD1 (5 bases). CDR1 is MGHRA and CDR2 is YSYEKL in the germline V gene. The CDR3 contains 13 residues. Trimming pared 1 base from V and 6 bases from J, leaving 9 bases between. This CDR3 is CASSQGGWAEAFF. DNA of the CDR3: TGCGCCAGCAGCCAAGGGGGCTGGGCTGAAGCTTTCTTT.

The V and J genes are TRBV25-1 and TRBJ1-6, with 11 bases that match TRBD1. This CDR3 comprises 16 residues. The V and J ends lost 3 bases and 8 bases, in that order; junction bases with no gene match: 6. The germline CDR1 and CDR2 sequences are MGHDK and SYGVNS. The CDR3 region is CASSDGTGGEHSPLHF. The CDR3 region has the DNA TGTGCCAGCAGTGATGGGACAGGGGGGGAACATTCACCCCTCCACTTT. Variable domain in full (rest from reference TRBV25-1 and TRBJ1-6): EADIYQTPRYLVIGTGKKITLECSQTMGHDKMYWYQQDPGMELHLIHYSYGVNSTEKGDLSSESTVSRIRTEHFPLTLESARPSHTSQYLCASSDGTGGEHSPLHFGNGTRLTVT.